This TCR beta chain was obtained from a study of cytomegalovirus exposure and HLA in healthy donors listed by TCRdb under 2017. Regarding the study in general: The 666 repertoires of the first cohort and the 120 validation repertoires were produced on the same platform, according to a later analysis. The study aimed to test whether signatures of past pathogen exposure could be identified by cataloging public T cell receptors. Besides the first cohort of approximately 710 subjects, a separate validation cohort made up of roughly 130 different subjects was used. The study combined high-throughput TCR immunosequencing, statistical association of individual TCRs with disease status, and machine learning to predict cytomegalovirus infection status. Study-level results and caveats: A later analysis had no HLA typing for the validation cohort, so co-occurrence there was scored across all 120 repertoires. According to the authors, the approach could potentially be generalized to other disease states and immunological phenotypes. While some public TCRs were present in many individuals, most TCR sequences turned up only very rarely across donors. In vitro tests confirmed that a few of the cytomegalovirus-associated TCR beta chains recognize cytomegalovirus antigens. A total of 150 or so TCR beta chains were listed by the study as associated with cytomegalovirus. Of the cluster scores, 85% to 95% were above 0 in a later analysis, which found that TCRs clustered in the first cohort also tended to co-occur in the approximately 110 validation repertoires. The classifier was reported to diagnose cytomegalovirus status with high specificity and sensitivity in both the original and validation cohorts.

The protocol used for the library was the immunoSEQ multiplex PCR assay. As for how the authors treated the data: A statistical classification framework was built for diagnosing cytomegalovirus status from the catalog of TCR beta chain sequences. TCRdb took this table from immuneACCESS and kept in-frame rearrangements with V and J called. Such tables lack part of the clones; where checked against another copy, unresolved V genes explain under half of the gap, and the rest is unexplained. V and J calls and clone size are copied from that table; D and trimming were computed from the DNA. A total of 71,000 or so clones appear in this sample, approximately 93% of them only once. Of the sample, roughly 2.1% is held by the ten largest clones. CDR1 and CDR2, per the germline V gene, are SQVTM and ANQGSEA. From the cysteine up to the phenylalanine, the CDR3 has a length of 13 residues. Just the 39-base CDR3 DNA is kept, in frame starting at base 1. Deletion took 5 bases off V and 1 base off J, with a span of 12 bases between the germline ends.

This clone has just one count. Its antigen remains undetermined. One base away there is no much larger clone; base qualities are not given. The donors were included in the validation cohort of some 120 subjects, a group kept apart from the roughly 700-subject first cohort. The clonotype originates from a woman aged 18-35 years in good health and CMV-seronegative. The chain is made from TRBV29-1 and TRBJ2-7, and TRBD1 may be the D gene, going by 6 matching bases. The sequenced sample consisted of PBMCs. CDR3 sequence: CSVLTGFSYEQYF. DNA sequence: TGCAGCGTTCTCACAGGGTTTTCCTACGAGCAGTACTTC.